This paragraph reports one T cell receptor (beta chain). No antigen is known for it. No per-base quality is available; no much larger clone lies one base away. TCRbeta CDR3 regions were amplified from genomic DNA by means of the immunoSEQ Assay, a bias-controlled multiplex PCR. The authors' pipeline ran thus. The number of nucleated cells in each sample was estimated by amplification of reference gene primers within the assay. To quantify the absolute abundance of each unique TCRbeta CDR3 rearrangement, sequence reads were collapsed and filtered. For each sample, productive Simpson clonality was calculated by taking the square root of Simpson's diversity index across productive rearrangements. As stored in TCRdb, this immuneACCESS dataset retains in-frame rearrangements with V and J assigned. A fraction of the clones does not appear; measured against another copy, unresolved V genes explain less than half of the discrepancy, and the remainder lacks a known reason. The V and J calls and clone size were taken over from that table, and D and trimming were inferred from the DNA. The sample data list a few hundred thousand clones, and around 85% of these were observed just once. The top ten hold roughly 2.4% of the sample.

These data originate in a study of blood T cell repertoires in COVID-19 (dated by TCRdb to the early 2020s). The study in broad terms: Samples covering the acute and convalescent phases of COVID-19 were provided by collaborators in the United States, Italy and Spain. The material from the prospective study consisted of cDNA or gDNA derived from T cells, B-cell-depleted T cells, or PBMCs. Subjects who had been exposed to COVID-19, were actively infected with it, or had recovered from it provided the deeply sampled blood TCRbeta repertoires that made up the dataset. The repertoires were made available in a free public database intended to serve as a resource for research on the immune response to SARS-CoV-2. The samples were drawn from the first 160 participants of the ongoing ImmuneRACE study and from over a thousand subjects provided by 6 global collaborators. A de-identified subject ID, COVID-19 status, age in years and sex were almost always included in the sample metadata. Where available, HLA class I and class II types were obtained from metadata supplied by the sample provider rather than from assay-based typing.

Each collaborating institution followed its own protocols to collect whole blood in K2EDTA tubes. For TCRbeta analysis, collaborators shipped samples in one of three forms: frozen whole blood, isolated PBMCs, or DNA extracted from either of those sample types. V ends up 5 bases short and J 4 bases short, with an unmatched junction base count of 4. CDR1 and CDR2, looked up from the germline V gene, are SGHTA and FQGNSA. The CDR3 has 15 amino acids, counting the end cysteine and phenylalanine. The CDR3 DNA has 45 bases and is translated from base 1. What the authors observed across the whole study: How much clinical and demographic metadata was included differed by source and by participant, and the metadata was provided uncurated.

The material sequenced was peripheral blood. The sequence was collected from a woman in her 50s with acute or convalescent COVID-19. Recombination connected TRBV7-2 to TRBJ2-1; TRBD2 lines up with 11 middle nucleotides. CDR3 protein: CASSRSGGEYNEQFF. The nucleotides read TGTGCCAGCAGCCGTAGCGGGGGGGAGTACAATGAGCAGTTCTTC.